These 3 T cell receptor beta chains originate from one sample sequenced in a study of cytomegalovirus exposure and HLA in healthy donors. The study ran its PCR with 60 Vbeta and 13 Jbeta primers. Sequencing was performed with immunoSEQ multiplex PCR; in TCRdb, only in-frame clones are kept and a portion is missing. The repertoire holds 200,000 to 300,000 clones, with 85% as singletons. The sample consisted of PBMCs. The source of these receptors is a girl aged 2-15 years in good health and CMV-seronegative.

This chain connects TRBV5-4 to TRBJ1-2, with TRBD1 identical over 7 bases. Germline loops: CDR1 SGHNT, CDR2 YYREEE (reference sequence). The V gene end was trimmed by 3 bases and the J gene end by 0 bases; junction bases not matched to a gene: 5. The CDR3 has 15 residues. In DNA form, the CDR3 reads TGTGCCAGCAGCTCGGGGACAGCTCCTAACTATGGCTACACCTTC. Its translation is CASSSGTAPNYGYTF.

The genes are TRBV19 and TRBJ2-2; D may be TRBD1 (5 bases). The ends were cut back, 3 bases at V and 3 bases at J, with 8 bases in the middle. The CDR3 consists of 14 residues. The germline CDR1 and CDR2 sequences are LNHDA and SQIVND (reference sequence). CDR3 in amino acids: CASSILGDTGELFF. The CDR3, as DNA: TGTGCCAGTAGTATTCTAGGGGACACCGGGGAGCTGTTTTTT.

V gene TRBV6-5 combines with J gene TRBJ1-1; TRBD1 matches 8 bases. The germline V gene encodes CDR1 MNHEY and CDR2 SVGAGI. The CDR3 consists of 14 residues. V lost 7 bases, J lost 3 bases, and 7 bases stayed unmatched. CDR3: CASMTLRGHTEAFF. The CDR3 bases are TGTGCCAGCATGACTCTCAGGGGGCACACTGAAGCTTTCTTT.